The sequence of this T cell receptor beta chain was determined in a study of blood T cell repertoires in COVID-19. Study-wide background: Acute-phase and convalescent COVID-19 samples originated in the United States, Italy and Spain.

Sequenced by immunoSEQ multiplex PCR; TCRdb stores in-frame clones only, minus some. The sample carries around 380,000 clones, roughly four fifths recorded once. CDR3 length: 17 residues. Germline CDR1 reads MDHEN; CDR2 reads SYDVKM. V gave up 3 bases and J gave up 4 bases; unmatched junction bases: 12. V is TRBV28 and J is TRBJ2-1, with TRBD1 identical over 7 bases. The sequence was collected from a human donor with acute or convalescent COVID-19. The donor label of this sample is uncertain. The material sequenced was peripheral blood. The CDR3 loop is CASSLLEGGGRYNEQFF. Written as DNA, the CDR3 is TGTGCCAGCAGTTTGCTTGAAGGGGGCGGGCGATACAATGAGCAGTTCTTC.